The rows below give T cell receptor beta chains drawn from one sample of a study of cytomegalovirus exposure and HLA in healthy donors. TCRdb's copy holds only in-frame clones and misses some; the assay was immunoSEQ multiplex PCR. The data contain approximately 150,000 clones, about 82% of them singletons. Sequenced: PBMCs. These receptor sequences come from a woman aged 25 to 39 in good health and CMV-seropositive. CDR3s include the opening cysteine and the closing phenylalanine or tryptophan. D genes are given only for firm matches. Expanded clones are given a class, and other clones once, few, many or no size at all.

clone size	V gene	D gene	J gene	CDR3 length	CDR3 protein	CDR3 DNA
.	TRBV18	.	TRBJ2-3	14	CASSPITHTDTQYF	TGTGCCAGCTCACCAATCACTCACACAGATACGCAGTATTTT
.	TRBV5-1	.	TRBJ2-5	15	CASSAGFGTVSSPHF	TGCGCCAGCAGCGCAGGGTTTGGCACAGTGAGCTCCCCCCACTTC
.	TRBV21-1	.	TRBJ1-5	11	CASTHFQPQHF	TGTGCCAGCACCCATTTTCAGCCCCAGCATTTT
.	TRBV7-3	.	TRBJ1-5	11	CASSFSQPQHF	TGTGCCAGCAGCTTTAGTCAGCCCCAGCATTTT
.	TRBV23-1	TRBD2	TRBJ2-1	20	CASSPTGLAGGISSYNEQFF	TGCGCCAGCAGTCCCACGGGACTAGCGGGGGGGATAAGCTCCTACAATGAGCAGTTCTTC
.	TRBV27	TRBD2	TRBJ2-5	18	CASSLSLGGAGEAETQYF	TGTGCCAGCAGTTTATCCCTCGGGGGAGCGGGGGAGGCAGAGACCCAGTACTTC
.	TRBV18	.	TRBJ2-3	15	CASSPIDSSTDTQYF	TGTGCCAGCTCACCGATTGACTCCAGCACAGATACGCAGTATTTT
.	TRBV6-6	TRBD1	TRBJ1-2	15	CASSYAPGQVYGYTF	TGTGCCAGCAGTTATGCCCCAGGACAGGTCTATGGCTACACCTTC
.	TRBV9	.	TRBJ2-2	14	CASRGGSNTGELFF	TGTGCCAGTCGCGGGGGCTCGAACACCGGGGAGCTGTTTTTT
.	TRBV7-2	TRBD2	TRBJ2-7	14	CASSPGLAGYEQYF	TGTGCCAGCAGCCCAGGACTAGCCGGCTACGAGCAGTACTTC
.	TRBV5-8	TRBD1	TRBJ1-3	14	CASSWTGSGNTIYF	TGTGCCAGCAGTTGGACAGGGTCCGGAAACACCATATATTTT
.	TRBV6-1	.	TRBJ2-4	16	CASSVHYEGTKNSQYF	TGTGCCAGCAGTGTACACTATGAGGGAACCAAAAACAGTCAGTACTTC
.	TRBV6-5	.	TRBJ1-2	13	CASRPGGGLGYTF	TGTGCCAGCAGGCCGGGGGGGGGCTTGGGCTACACCTTC
few	TRBV7-2	TRBD1	TRBJ1-2	13	CASNRDRAYGYTF	TGTGCCAGCAATCGGGACAGGGCCTATGGCTACACCTTC
.	TRBV27	.	TRBJ2-1	14	CASSLLSSYNEQFF	TGTGCCAGCAGTTTACTCAGCTCCTACAATGAGCAGTTCTTC
.	TRBV7-9	TRBD1	TRBJ1-2	16	CSSRSTGQGGGYGYTF	TGTTCCAGCAGGTCAACGGGACAGGGTGGGGGCTATGGCTACACCTTC
.	TRBV7-2	TRBD1	TRBJ1-5	17	CASSSEGAQGGNQPQHF	TGTGCCAGCAGCTCGGAGGGGGCGCAGGGAGGCAATCAGCCCCAGCATTTT
.	TRBV6-5	.	TRBJ2-3	13	CASNGVITDTQYF	TGTGCCAGCAACGGGGTAATTACAGATACGCAGTATTTT
.	TRBV18	TRBD1	TRBJ1-5	15	CASSPNRGSNQPQHF	TGTGCCAGCTCACCGAACAGGGGAAGCAATCAGCCCCAGCATTTT
.	TRBV25-1	TRBD1	TRBJ2-7	15	CASSPIDRDSYEQYF	TGTGCCAGCAGCCCCATCGACCGGGACAGCTACGAGCAGTACTTC
few	TRBV30	.	TRBJ1-1	13	CAWSGGIGTEAFF	TGTGCCTGGAGTGGAGGGATCGGCACTGAAGCTTTCTTT
.	TRBV7-3	.	TRBJ1-5	20	CASSLFRWGPKADGNQPQHF	TGTGCCAGCAGCTTATTTCGGTGGGGGCCCAAGGCTGACGGCAATCAGCCCCAGCATTTT
.	TRBV30	.	TRBJ1-2	10	CAWNSDGYTF	TGTGCCTGGAATAGTGATGGCTACACCTTC
few	TRBV6-5	.	TRBJ1-4	16	CASSYRPGGDLEKLFF	TGTGCCAGCAGTTACCGACCCGGAGGGGATTTAGAAAAACTGTTTTTT